This T cell receptor beta chain was recovered during a study of shared clonotypes between healthy human individuals. General study findings and limits: It was expected that sequencing depth would affect clonotype sharing among donors.

Germline V CDR1 and CDR2: SNHLY, FYNNEI. This CDR3 spans 15 amino acids. The trim removed 4 bases at V and 0 bases at J, leaving 5 bases unmatched. With respect to this clone: Its cognate antigen is unknown.

Only in-frame clones appear in the TCRdb table, and some are missing; sequencing was by immunoSEQ multiplex PCR. This table holds fewer than 600,000 clones, roughly 79% found once. Sequenced sample: PBMCs. The chain combines TRBV2 with TRBJ1-2; the match to TRBD1 covers 7 bases. This TCR came from a woman aged 40 to 50 in good health. Some clones in this sample may be carry-over from other donors' samples. The CDR3 DNA sequence: TGTGCCAGCAGTGGAGGGACAGCCTCTAACTATGGCTACACCTTC. Translation: CASSGGTASNYGYTF.